A single sample gave rise to the 17 T cell receptor beta chains below, sequenced in a study of cytomegalovirus exposure and HLA in healthy donors. The PCR had 60 Vbeta and 13 Jbeta primers. Produced via immunoSEQ multiplex PCR; TCRdb's table is partial and in-frame only. The sample carries roughly 140,000 clones, about 75% recorded once. The sample taken for sequencing was PBMCs. Receptors originate from a male donor in good health and CMV-seronegative.

The V and J genes are TRBV19 and TRBJ2-2, with a tentative D call TRBD1 (5 bases). Trimming took off 5 bases at V and 6 bases at J, with 16 bases between the two ends. CDR1 LNHDA and CDR2 SQIVND come from the germline V gene (reference sequence). This CDR3 has 15 residues. The CDR3 reads CASSLSGKWAGELFF. DNA of the CDR3: TGTGCCAGTAGTTTATCAGGGAAATGGGCCGGGGAGCTGTTTTTT.

This clone has only a few counts. V is TRBV2 and J is TRBJ1-4, with 7 bases matching TRBD1. The length of the CDR3 is 14 residues. Germline assignment: CDR1 SNHLY and CDR2 FYNNEI. J gave up 4 bases and V 11 bases, and 10 bases lay outside the gene matches. The chain's CDR3 is CAFYRDSFNEKLFF. The CDR3 DNA reads as TGTGCCTTTTACCGGGACAGCTTTAATGAAAAACTGTTTTTT.

This clone was observed once. The chain combines TRBV15 with TRBJ1-4; perhaps TRBD1 as D (6 bases). The germline gives CDR1 LNHNV, CDR2 YYDKDF (reference sequence). The CDR3 has 16 residues. With 0 bases removed from V and 3 bases from J, the gap between germline ends came to 11 bases. The CDR3 reads CATSRDYKGANEKLFF. The CDR3 DNA reads TGTGCCACCAGCAGAGATTATAAGGGGGCTAATGAAAAACTGTTTTTT. Supplemented by reference TRBV15 and TRBJ1-4, the full variable domain reads DAMVIQNPRYQVTQFGKPVTLSCSQTLNHNVMYWYQQKSSQAPKLLFHYYDKDFNNEADTPDNFQSRRPNTSFCFLDIRSPGLGDTAMYLCATSRDYKGANEKLFFGSGTQLSVL.

This clone was counted a single time. The chain is built from TRBV9 and TRBJ2-1, with a tentative D call TRBD2 (6 bases). Germline CDR1 reads SGDLS; CDR2 reads YYNGEE. The CDR3 length is 15 residues. V shed 3 bases and J shed 2 bases, with 12 bases lying between them. The CDR3 nucleotides read TGTGCCAGCAGCGCCGGGGACTCCACCTACAATGAGCAGTTCTTC. This sequence encodes CASSAGDSTYNEQFF.

The rearrangement joins TRBV5-1 to TRBJ2-2; 8 bases match TRBD1. V lost 0 bases to trimming and J lost 3 bases; unmatched junction nucleotides: 7. The germline gives CDR1 SGHRS, CDR2 YFSETQ. This CDR3 has 17 residues. The CDR3 DNA reads as TGCGCCAGCAGCTTGGCCAGGCAGGGGGCAGACACCGGGGAGCTGTTTTTT. This codes for CASSLARQGADTGELFF.

The genes are TRBV5-4 and TRBJ2-7; 7 bases line up with TRBD2. The trim removed 4 bases at V and 5 bases at J, leaving 24 bases unmatched. CDR3 length equals 19 residues. From germline, CDR1 is SGHNT and CDR2 YYREEE (reference sequence). CDR3 in amino acids: CASSMGGSWSGAPRHEQYF. The DNA of the CDR3 is TGTGCCAGCAGCATGGGGGGTTCGTGGAGCGGGGCCCCTCGCCACGAGCAGTACTTC.

V is TRBV4-3 and J is TRBJ1-4, with 7 bases identical to TRBD1. Germline V lookup: CDR1 LGHNA, CDR2 YSLEER. After removal of 0 bases from V and 6 bases from J, the junction contained 7 bases not matched to a gene. The CDR3 spans 16 residues. The CDR3 sequence is CASSQDRGQTYEKLFF. DNA for the CDR3: TGCGCCAGCAGCCAAGATAGGGGACAGACCTATGAAAAACTGTTTTTT.

Points on this clone: Other DNA sequences from this sample encode an identical CDR3 as well. The chain couples TRBV29-1 to TRBJ1-3; TRBD1 might be the D (5 bases). Germline V lookup: CDR1 SQVTM, CDR2 ANQGSEA. CDR3 length: 13 amino acids. Trimming removed 4 bases from V and 2 bases from J, with 9 bases in between. CDR3 region: CSVGTSPGNTIYF. The DNA of the CDR3 is TGCAGCGTTGGGACATCTCCTGGAAACACCATATATTTT.

About this clone itself: Sequence at one end of the junction differs from germline and may be a read error. The genes are TRBV4-3 and TRBJ2-1, with TRBD2 identical over 8 bases. The V gene's germline CDR1 is LGHNA and CDR2 YSLEER. CDR3 length: 14 amino acids. CDR3 sequence: CASSQEGAGDDQFF. For the CDR3, the DNA is TGCGCCAGCAGCCAAGAGGGAGCGGGGGATGATCAGTTCTTC.

The genes are TRBV14 and TRBJ2-1; 7 nucleotides agree with TRBD2. The V gene end was trimmed by 3 bases and the J gene end by 0 bases; junction bases not matched to a gene: 8. CDR1 and CDR2 from the germline V gene are SGHDN and FVKESK. This CDR3 region has 17 residues. The CDR3 coding sequence is TGTGCCAGCAGCCAGTTCCTAGCGGCAGACTCCTACAATGAGCAGTTCTTC. Translating it yields CASSQFLAADSYNEQFF.

CDR3 sequence (DNA): TGCGCCAGCAGCTTTATCACTAGCGGGGGGATAGATACGCAGTATTTT. Translating it yields CASSFITSGGIDTQYF. This sequence joins TRBV5-1 and TRBJ2-3; 12 bases are a match to TRBD2. This CDR3 contains 16 residues. Germline loops: CDR1 SGHRS, CDR2 YFSETQ. Losses at the gene ends were 2 bases for V and 5 bases for J; bases not matched to a gene: 6.

This sequence joins TRBV7-2 and TRBJ1-5; the D gene is possibly TRBD1 (6 bases). With 5 bases removed from V and 7 bases from J, the gap between germline ends came to 15 bases. Germline-derived CDR1 and CDR2 are SGHTA and FQGNSA. CDR3 size: 14 residues. CDR3 amino acids: CASSQQDSLQPQHF. The CDR3 DNA reads TGTGCCAGCAGCCAACAGGACAGTCTGCAGCCCCAGCATTTT.

This clone was counted a few times. This chain joins TRBV5-6 and TRBJ2-5; tentative D call: TRBD2 (5 bases). Trimming shortened V by 4 bases and J by 4 bases, and 11 bases separated the two germline ends. The CDR3 runs 13 residues. Germline-derived CDR1 and CDR2 are SGHDT and YYEEEE. This chain's CDR3 is CASSDGGRETQYF. As DNA, the CDR3 is TGTGCCAGCAGCGACGGTGGGAGAGAGACCCAGTACTTC.

The count of this clone is one. The chain recombines TRBV11-2 with TRBJ1-3, with D possibly TRBD1 on 5 matching bases. CDR1 is SGHAT and CDR2 is FQNNGV in the germline V gene. Between the trimmed V and J ends, which lost 0 bases and 0 bases, there was a span of 12 bases. This CDR3 region has 17 residues. The CDR3 protein is CASSLDAWGHSGNTIYF. CDR3 coding DNA: TGTGCCAGCAGCTTAGATGCGTGGGGCCACTCTGGAAACACCATATATTTT. Variable domain in full (rest from reference TRBV11-2 and TRBJ1-3): EAGVAQSPRYKIIEKRQSVAFWCNPISGHATLYWYQQILGQGPKLLIQFQNNGVVDDSQLPKDRFSAERLKGVDSTLKIQPAKLEDSAVYLCASSLDAWGHSGNTIYFGEGSWLTVV.

CDR3 nucleotide sequence: TGTGCCAGCAGGGTTGACAGGGAGAATCAGCCCCAGCATTTT. Translating gives CASRVDRENQPQHF. V gene TRBV6-1 combines with J gene TRBJ1-5; 7 bases are a match to TRBD1. V lost 6 bases, J lost 4 bases, and 6 bases stayed unmatched. Germline assignment: CDR1 MNHNS and CDR2 SASEGT. The CDR3 spans 14 residues.

The table lists this clone with a count of one. This chain uses TRBV7-3 with TRBJ2-5; D may be TRBD1 (6 bases). Germline V gives CDR1 SGHTA, CDR2 FQGTGA. This CDR3 is built from 13 residues. V was cut by 3 bases and J by 5 bases, with 10 bases left in between. The CDR3 DNA reads as TGTGCCAGCAGCTTCAGGGGTTCGGAGACCCAGTACTTC. It codes for CASSFRGSETQYF.

This rearrangement joins TRBV19 to TRBJ2-7, with a possible D match to TRBD2 (6 bases). Germline assignment: CDR1 LNHDA and CDR2 SQIVND (reference sequence). The CDR3 extends over 13 amino acids. V was pared by 3 bases and J by 7 bases, with 13 bases between. The CDR3 DNA reads TGTGCCAGTAGTATGGCACCGCGGGGAGAGCAGTACTTC. Translating gives CASSMAPRGEQYF.